This record looks at one T cell receptor (beta chain) sequence and its context. As yet, its antigen is unknown. The sample originates from a study of blood T cells in healthy people across ages. Study-wide results and caveats: Those diversity estimates obtained from one million T cells were thought to be underestimates.

Next came a second PCR, run for roughly 7 to 12 cycles, which used a sample-barcoded 5' primer along with a J-beta primer mix. TCRdb independently ran MiXCR on the 5' RACE reads; one entry per CDR3 protein. The top ten hold about 4% of the sample, which has over a million distinct CDR3 sequences, 35% to 45% seen once. Trimming pared 2 bases from V and 11 bases from J, leaving 18 bases between. Germline V gene lookup returns CDR1 MGHRA and CDR2 YSYEKL. The CDR3 runs 14 residues. Each donor gave 9.5 to 10 milliliters of peripheral blood. Samples had at least 7 million PBMCs isolated from them. The TCR sequence derives from a woman aged 18-29 years in good health. Sequenced: blood. The J gene is TRBJ2-5, the V gene TRBV4-1; possibly TRBD1 for D (6 bases). This CDR3 reads CASSQNVGDNEQYF. The DNA for the CDR3 is TGCGCCAGCAGCCAAAACGTAGGGGACAATGAGCAGTACTTC.